This T cell receptor beta chain was observed in a study of a mutant IDH1 vaccine in newly diagnosed glioma. Study at large: Patients began vaccination 4-6 weeks after radiotherapy alone, or with temozolomide cycles. Earlier care involved radiotherapy, temozolomide, or both, and the majority received both. Findings and limits, study-wide: Pseudoprogression apparently lacked any relation to changes in top peripheral T cell clonotypes.

CDR1 is SGDLS and CDR2 is YYNGEE in the germline V gene. The CDR3 is 20 residues long. The V and J ends lost 2 bases and 5 bases, in that order; junction bases with no gene match: 20. Regarding time point: week 23, last vaccination. Every single dose of the vaccine, 300 ug of mutant IDH1 20-mer peptide, came with topical imiquimod. Tumors from donors were new WHO grade 3 or 4 IDH1-mutant astrocytomas with ATRX loss. Produced via immunoSEQ multiplex PCR; TCRdb's table is partial and in-frame only. The sample lists fewer than 45,000 clones; around 90% were seen once. About this clone itself: The target antigen is unknown.

V and J are TRBV9 and TRBJ2-5, with TRBD2 matching 11 bases. The material sequenced was PBMCs, taken from a glioma patient whose treatment included an IDH1 peptide vaccine. This receptor was taken from a man aged 50-59 years with glioma. The CDR3 region has the DNA TGTGCCAGCAGCGTCTCGGTAACTAGCGGGAGAGTTCGGAGCGGGGAGACCCAGTACTTC. This translates into CASSVSVTSGRVRSGETQYF.